The clone carrying this T cell receptor (beta chain) appeared once. The antigen is not known. Sequencing was performed with immunoSEQ multiplex PCR; in TCRdb, only in-frame clones are kept and a portion is missing. The table includes some 13,000 clones, 65% to 85% detected once. The sample originates from a study of neoadjuvant anti-PD-1 for oral cavity cancer. Study details: Patients without progression received a fourth nivolumab dose around day 43, then surgical resection on days 50-56. General observations from the study: Each response group had just a few patients in TCR analyses.

As to time point: after neoadjuvant nivolumab, at surgical resection. Patients had newly diagnosed, untreated stage II-IVA oral cavity squamous cell carcinoma. The germline V gene has CDR1 DFQATT and CDR2 SNEGSKA (reference sequence). The CDR3 has 11 residues. Trimming took off 6 bases at V and 5 bases at J, with 10 bases between the two ends. The rearrangement uses TRBV20-1 and TRBJ2-5, with a possible D match to TRBD1 (5 bases). Material: PBMCs, obtained after nivolumab (anti-PD-1) treatment. This TCR came from a person aged 40-85 years with oral cavity squamous cell carcinoma. Written as DNA, the CDR3 is TGCAGTGCCCCCAAGGGGGAGACCCAGTACTTC. Protein: CSAPKGETQYF.